Each of the 19 T cell receptor beta chains below was sequenced from the same sample in a study of blood T cell repertoires in COVID-19. Repertoires were generated with immunoSEQ multiplex PCR, while TCRdb's copy carries only in-frame clones and drops some. The sample includes around 300,000 clones, 88% of them seen just once. Sequenced: PBMCs or T cells enriched from blood (not recorded which). These receptors all come from a woman aged 50 to 60 who had recovered from COVID-19.

This chain connects TRBV7-8 to TRBJ1-1; no clear D gene. The CDR3 runs to 14 residues. Germline lookup yields CDR1 SGHVS and CDR2 FQNEAQ. Deletions cut 1 base from V and 2 bases from J, with 8 bases between. The CDR3 coding sequence is TGTGCCAGCAGCTTAGTGTCCCAAAACACTGAAGCTTTCTTT. Translated: CASSLVSQNTEAFF.

Details on this clone: Within the sample, other DNA sequences also encode this same CDR3. J is TRBJ1-1 and V is TRBV19; D not resolved. V gave up 4 bases and J gave up 5 bases, with 5 bases separating them. Germline lookup yields CDR1 LNHDA and CDR2 SQIVND (reference sequence). CDR3 length equals 11 residues. CDR3 sequence reads: CASSTGTEAFF. CDR3 in DNA: TGTGCCAGTAGTACAGGAACTGAAGCTTTCTTT.

The CDR3 protein is CASSLRRSTLGDTQYF. The CDR3 DNA sequence: TGTGCCAGCAGCTTACGAAGATCCACGCTCGGGGATACGCAGTATTTT. The rearrangement uses TRBV7-2 and TRBJ2-3; D call uncertain. The V gene's germline CDR1 is SGHTA and CDR2 FQGNSA. V shed 2 bases and J shed 6 bases, with 18 bases lying between them. The CDR3 consists of 16 residues. The variable domain in full, completed from reference TRBV7-2 and TRBJ2-3, reads GAGVSQSPSNKVTEKGKDVELRCDPISGHTALYWYRQSLGQGLEFLIYFQGNSAPDKSGLPSDRFSAERTGGSVSTLTIQRTQQEDSAVYLCASSLRRSTLGDTQYFGPGTRLTVL.

J is TRBJ2-1 and V is TRBV27, with TRBD2 matching over 11 bases. The CDR3 runs 16 residues. Looked up from germline, CDR1 is MNHEY and CDR2 is SMNVEV (reference sequence). The V segment lost 5 bases and the J segment 4 bases; nucleotides outside the gene matches: 7. The CDR3: CASSTGTSGIYNEQFF. The CDR3 bases are TGTGCCAGCAGTACCGGGACTAGCGGAATATACAATGAGCAGTTCTTC.

The chain employs TRBV9 and TRBJ2-5, with D tentatively TRBD2 (6 bases). Germline CDR1 is SGDLS and CDR2 is YYNGEE. The V end was cut by 0 bases, the J end by 5 bases, with 11 bases between. This CDR3 comprises 14 residues. CDR3 in amino acids: CASSVGVSGETQYF. DNA for the CDR3: TGTGCCAGCAGCGTAGGGGTTAGCGGCGAGACCCAGTACTTC.

V is TRBV5-4 and J is TRBJ2-1; 10 bases are shared with TRBD2. V lost 0 bases, J lost 7 bases, and 7 bases stayed unmatched. Germline-derived CDR1 and CDR2 are SGHNT and YYREEE (reference sequence). The CDR3 extends over 16 amino acids. This chain's CDR3 is CASSLEASGRRNEQFF. CDR3 sequence (DNA): TGTGCCAGCAGCTTGGAGGCTAGCGGGAGAAGGAATGAGCAGTTCTTC.

This chain connects TRBV15 to TRBJ2-7; D not resolved. Deletions cut 0 bases from V and 1 base from J, with 7 bases between. Germline V gene sequence: CDR1 LNHNV, CDR2 YYDKDF (reference sequence). This CDR3 region has 14 residues. In nucleotides, the CDR3 is TGTGCCACCAGCAGAGAGAGGAAATCCTACGAGCAGTACTTC. Encoded protein: CATSRERKSYEQYF. The whole variable domain, filled in from reference TRBV15 and TRBJ2-7, reads DAMVIQNPRYQVTQFGKPVTLSCSQTLNHNVMYWYQQKSSQAPKLLFHYYDKDFNNEADTPDNFQSRRPNTSFCFLDIRSPGLGDTAMYLCATSRERKSYEQYFGPGTRLTVT.

This rearrangement joins TRBV2 to TRBJ1-2; perhaps TRBD1 as D (6 bases). This CDR3 spans 13 amino acids. Germline CDR1 is SNHLY and CDR2 is FYNNEI. V was cut by 3 bases and J by 4 bases, with 9 bases left in between. This CDR3 is CASSERQVYGYTF. The CDR3 bases are TGTGCCAGCAGTGAGCGACAGGTCTATGGCTACACCTTC.

The chain couples TRBV30 to TRBJ1-4, with D uncertain. CDR3 length: 14 residues. V was cut by 4 bases and J by 7 bases, with 16 bases left in between. Looked up from germline, CDR1 is GTSNPN and CDR2 is SVGIG (reference sequence). CDR3 nucleotides: TGTGCCTGGATCCCGGCGGAGGGTCCTGAAAAACTGTTTTTT. Amino acid sequence: CAWIPAEGPEKLFF.

The rearrangement uses TRBV15 and TRBJ1-5, with D unclear. This CDR3 has 12 amino acids. Trimming stripped 1 base from V and 9 bases from J, with 7 bases between. The germline V gene encodes CDR1 LNHNV and CDR2 YYDKDF (reference sequence). The CDR3 nucleotides are TGTGCCACCAGCAGAGGGAGAGGGCCCCAGCATTTT. Translated, it gives CATSRGRGPQHF. The entire variable domain, with the rest obtained from reference TRBV15 and TRBJ1-5, is as follows: DAMVIQNPRYQVTQFGKPVTLSCSQTLNHNVMYWYQQKSSQAPKLLFHYYDKDFNNEADTPDNFQSRRPNTSFCFLDIRSPGLGDTAMYLCATSRGRGPQHFGDGTRLSIL.

This clone was seen once. The chain couples TRBV5-1 to TRBJ2-7, with 8 bases identical to TRBD1. The length of the CDR3 is 12 residues. The germline gives CDR1 SGHRS, CDR2 YFSETQ. With V trimmed by 8 bases and J by 5 bases, 6 bases remained unmatched. The CDR3 spells CARAGGQDEQYF. The CDR3 region has the DNA TGCGCCAGAGCTGGGGGACAGGACGAGCAGTACTTC.

The V gene is TRBV27, the J gene TRBJ1-2; TRBD1 matches at 7 bases. Per the germline V gene, CDR1 is MNHEY and CDR2 is SMNVEV (reference sequence). The V gene end was trimmed by 6 bases and the J gene end by 8 bases; junction bases not matched to a gene: 9. This CDR3 is 13 amino acids long. The CDR3 loop is CASRFTGASGYTF. In nucleotides, the CDR3 is TGTGCCAGCAGATTTACAGGGGCGTCAGGCTACACCTTC.

The rearrangement links TRBV15 to TRBJ1-2, with D possibly matching TRBD1 (6 bases). Germline assignment: CDR1 LNHNV and CDR2 YYDKDF (reference sequence). V was shortened by 3 bases and J by 1 base, with 12 bases between the two germline ends. The CDR3 has 15 residues. The CDR3 coding sequence is TGTGCCACCAGCAGCCGGGACACTTTTAACTATGGCTACACCTTC. Translation: CATSSRDTFNYGYTF.

The chain has TRBV7-2 and TRBJ2-7, with D maybe TRBD1 (6 bases). This CDR3 has 14 amino acids. V was cut by 1 base and J by 3 bases, with 10 bases left in between. Germline V gene sequence: CDR1 SGHTA, CDR2 FQGNSA. The CDR3: CASSLVGTFYEQYF. The CDR3 DNA is TGTGCCAGCAGCTTAGTGGGGACATTCTACGAGCAGTACTTC.

The V gene is TRBV28, the J gene TRBJ2-3, with TRBD1 identical over 8 bases. V lost 6 bases to trimming and J lost 3 bases; unmatched junction nucleotides: 11. Looked up from germline, CDR1 is MDHEN and CDR2 is SYDVKM. The CDR3 has 16 residues. The DNA of the CDR3 is TGTGCCAGCAGACTTCAGGGGGCGCGGAGGACAGATACGCAGTATTTT. As protein: CASRLQGARRTDTQYF. Variable domain in full (rest from reference TRBV28 and TRBJ2-3): DVKVTQSSRYLVKRTGEKVFLECVQDMDHENMFWYRQDPGLGLRLIYFSYDVKMKEKGDIPEGYSVSREKKERFSLILESASTNQTSMYLCASRLQGARRTDTQYFGPGTRLTVL.

The V call is TRBV20-1, the J call TRBJ2-3; 8 nucleotides align to TRBD2. From germline, CDR1 is DFQATT and CDR2 SNEGSKA (reference sequence). The CDR3 loop spans 18 amino acids. J gave up 0 bases and V 3 bases, and 14 bases lay outside the gene matches. As DNA, the CDR3 is TGCAGTGCTAGTTTCCCGACTAGCGCTGTACTTAGCACAGATACGCAGTATTTT. Its protein product is CSASFPTSAVLSTDTQYF.

This rearrangement joins TRBV14 to TRBJ1-2; 10 bases match TRBD1. The V segment lost 4 bases and the J segment 5 bases; nucleotides outside the gene matches: 4. From germline, CDR1 is SGHDN and CDR2 FVKESK. The CDR3 spans 14 residues. CDR3 nucleotide sequence: TGTGCCAGCAGCCGGACAGGGGGATTTTATGGCTACACCTTC. This translates into CASSRTGGFYGYTF.

This chain links TRBV28 with TRBJ2-7, with 8 bases identical to TRBD2. Germline CDR1 and CDR2: MDHEN and SYDVKM. V trimming: 8 bases; J trimming: 2 bases; junction bases outside the gene matches: 8. The CDR3 is 14 residues long. The CDR3: CASSLGGRPYEQYF. The DNA of the CDR3 is TGTGCCAGCTCCTTGGGCGGGAGGCCCTACGAGCAGTACTTC.

This chain uses TRBV28 with TRBJ1-1, with TRBD1 as a possible D gene (6 bases). Germline CDR1 is MDHEN and CDR2 is SYDVKM. V was trimmed by 2 bases and J by 4 bases, leaving 14 bases between them. This CDR3 contains 15 residues. The DNA for the CDR3 is TGTGCCAGCAGTTTACACAGGGTACAGCGCACTGAAGCTTTCTTT. It translates to CASSLHRVQRTEAFF.